The clone carrying this TCR beta chain was observed once. The data originate from a study of cytomegalovirus exposure and HLA in healthy donors. Looking at the study overall: Counted in an early data release were approximately 85 million unique TCRs from HLA-typed donors.

The germline gives CDR1 MNHEY, CDR2 SMNVEV (reference sequence). The CDR3 length is 16 residues. Trimming left V 5 bases short and J 2 bases short, with 18 bases between. 13 Jbeta primers and 60 Vbeta primers were used for the PCR. Profiled with immunoSEQ multiplex PCR; TCRdb holds only in-frame clones, not every one. Among around 130,000 clones listed, 78% were seen once. The TCR sequence derives from a woman under 30 in good health and CMV-seronegative. Material for sequencing was PBMCs. This rearrangement joins TRBV27 to TRBJ1-2; D is uncertain. The CDR3 DNA reads as TGTGCCAGCAGTCCCTTGAGGAGAGGGATCAACTATGGCTACACCTTC. Protein sequence: CASSPLRRGINYGYTF.